This T cell receptor (beta chain) was profiled in a study of T cell repertoires in aging, cancer and after chemotherapy. Study outcomes and limitations: Healthy donors lost TCR diversity with age mainly through richness, cancer patients through richness and evenness.

In its sample, this clonotype was seen a few times. Its antigen remains unidentified. Peripheral blood genomic DNA, not sorted cells or RNA, was the template. Multiplex touch-down PCR with TRB-A/B primers amplified rearranged V-D-J TRB sequences. TCRdb re-called the multiplex PCR reads with MiXCR, one entry per CDR3 protein. The table has around 5,000 distinct CDR3 sequences, over 20% seen once. This CDR3 has 16 residues. Per germline, CDR1 SEHNR and CDR2 FQNEAQ (reference sequence). J was trimmed by 4 bases and V by 5 bases; bases with no gene match: 12. Sequenced: blood. The chain couples TRBV7-9 to TRBJ2-5; TRBD2 matches 8 bases. This clonotype was sampled from a human donor in good health. The donor label of this sample is uncertain. The CDR3 is CASSPGSGGAGETQYF. CDR3 DNA: TGTGCCAGCAGCCCAGGATCGGGGGGGGCCGGAGAGACCCAGTACTTC.